This TCR beta chain was observed in a study of control samples from healthy donors and cancer patients. TCRdb's table, derived via immunoSEQ multiplex PCR, lists solely in-frame clones and lacks some. This table holds some 97,000 clones, less than 90% found once. Germline loops: CDR1 SQVTM, CDR2 ANQGSEA. The J segment lost 6 bases and the V segment lost 7 bases, leaving 10 bases of the junction unmatched. This CDR3 contains 16 residues. The sequenced sample was blood. The receptor was derived from a woman aged 45 to 65 in good health. The chain carries TRBV29-1 and TRBJ2-2; 14 bases are shared with TRBD2. The DNA for the CDR3 is TGCAGCGCCGCGACTAGCGGGAGGGCTTCATCCGGGGAGCTGTTTTTT. This gives the protein CSAATSGRASSGELFF.